This T cell receptor beta chain was captured by sequencing in a study of response to subunit inactivated influenza vaccine. Trimming removed 0 bases at V and 5 bases at J, with 11 bases between. CDR1 DFQATT and CDR2 SNEGSKA come from the germline V gene (reference sequence). This CDR3 has 13 residues. TCRdb reprocessed the RT-PCR reads via MiXCR and lists one record per CDR3 protein. Counted here are under 550,000 distinct CDR3 sequences, approximately 7.6% occurring once; the ten biggest clones make up approximately 12%. The study's findings and limits: Each seasonal flu vaccination may recruit only limited new T cells, authors suggested.

This clonotype appeared a few times. The antigen remains unidentified. This sequence joins TRBV20-1 and TRBJ2-7; unclear D gene. The sample consisted of PBMCs from blood, taken around 2 years after vaccination. The clonotype was recovered from a man between 50 and 69 years old who received an inactivated influenza vaccine. CDR3 amino acids: CSARDQQVNEQYF. The CDR3 nucleotides read TGCAGTGCTAGAGATCAGCAGGTTAACGAGCAGTACTTC.